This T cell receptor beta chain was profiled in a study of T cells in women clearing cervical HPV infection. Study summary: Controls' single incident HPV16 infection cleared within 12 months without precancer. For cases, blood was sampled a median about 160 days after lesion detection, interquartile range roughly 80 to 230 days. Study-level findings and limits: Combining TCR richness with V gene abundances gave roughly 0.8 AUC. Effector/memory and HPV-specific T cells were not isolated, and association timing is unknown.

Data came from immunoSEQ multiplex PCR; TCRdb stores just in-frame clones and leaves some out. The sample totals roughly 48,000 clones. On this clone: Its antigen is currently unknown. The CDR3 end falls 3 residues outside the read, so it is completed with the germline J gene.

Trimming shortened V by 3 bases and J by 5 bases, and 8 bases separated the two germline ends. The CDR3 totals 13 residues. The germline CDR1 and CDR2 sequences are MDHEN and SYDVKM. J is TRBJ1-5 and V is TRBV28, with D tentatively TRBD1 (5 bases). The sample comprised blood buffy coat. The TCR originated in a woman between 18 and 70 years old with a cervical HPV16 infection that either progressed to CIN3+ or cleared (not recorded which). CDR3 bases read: TGTGCCAGCAGTTTGCCGGGGGATCAGCCC. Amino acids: CASSLPGDQP. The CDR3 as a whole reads CASSLPGDQPQHF.